Following are 23 T cell receptor beta chains from one sample sequenced in a study of T cells in Graves' hyperthyroidism and ophthalmopathy (dated by TCRdb to between 2018 and 2021). Receptors were amplified or captured by multiplex PCR. Sequencing instrument: Illumina HiSeq 2000. TCR beta CDR3 regions were amplified from RNA transcripts. The TCR CDR3 was subjected to a first round of RT-PCR using the HTBI primer set and the Qiagen OneStep RT-PCR kit. The public reads were reanalyzed by TCRdb: fastp trimming at Q25, MiXCR alignment, in-frame beta chains only. Each record represents a unique CDR3 protein, reported with the most common genes and DNA among its rows. For this sample there are approximately 690,000 distinct CDR3 sequences; roughly 20% appear just once. About 34% of the sample belongs to the ten largest clones. The material sequenced was blood. The receptors were sampled from a man aged 30 to 39 with Graves' ophthalmopathy.

The rearrangement links TRBV20-1 to TRBJ2-1; TRBD2 matches at 13 bases. This CDR3 has 15 amino acids. The germline V gene has CDR1 DFQATT and CDR2 SNEGSKA (reference sequence). V lost 3 bases to trimming and J lost 13 bases; unmatched junction nucleotides: 12. CDR3 sequence (DNA): TGCAGTGCTAGGACTAGCGGGAGGAAAGGACCCGAACAGTTCTTC. Protein sequence: CSARTSGRKGPEQFF.

This clonotype was detected a few times. The genes are TRBV28 and TRBJ1-6, with D perhaps matching TRBD1 (6 bases). This CDR3 contains 14 residues. CDR1 is MDHEN, CDR2 SYDVKM, per germline. Trimming cost V 5 bases and J 6 bases, with 11 bases left between them. CDR3 bases: TGTGCCAGCAGTCAACAGGGAGGTAATTCACCCCTCCACTTT. Its protein is CASSQQGGNSPLHF.

This clonotype has a count of ten or more. The J gene is TRBJ2-5, the V gene TRBV28, with 10 bases aligning to TRBD1. Looked up from germline, CDR1 is MDHEN and CDR2 is SYDVKM. The CDR3 spans 13 residues. Trimming at V came to 11 bases and at J to 4 bases, leaving 7 bases not matched to a gene. The CDR3 bases are TGTGCCGCAACGGGACAGGGGATAGAGACCCAGTACTTC. Protein product: CAATGQGIETQYF.

This clonotype has more than one count but fewer than ten. The chain uses TRBV7-8 and TRBJ1-6; 7 bases fit TRBD1. CDR1 and CDR2 (germline): SGHVS, FQNEAQ. The CDR3 consists of 14 residues. With 5 bases clipped from V and 7 bases from J, the junction kept 5 bases outside the gene matches. CDR3 coding DNA: TGTGCCAGCAGCCGCGACAGGGCGAATTCACCCCTCCACTTT. Translating it yields CASSRDRANSPLHF.

The chain has TRBV18 and TRBJ2-3; 14 bases are a match to TRBD2. The CDR3 contains 17 residues. After removal of 3 bases from V and 2 bases from J, the junction contained 4 bases not matched to a gene. Per germline, CDR1 KGHSH and CDR2 LQKENI. CDR3 residues: CASSPTTSGRDTDTQYF. CDR3 sequence (DNA): TGTGCCAGCTCACCTACGACTAGCGGGAGGGACACAGATACGCAGTATTTT.

The genes are TRBV12-3 or TRBV12-4 and TRBJ2-5, with 8 bases matching TRBD1. V was pared by 6 bases and J by 5 bases, with 23 bases of the junction left unmatched. CDR3 size: 19 residues. The CDR3 is CASSRTTRTGRGSSETQYF. The CDR3 region has the DNA TGTGCCAGCAGCCGTACGACCAGGACAGGGAGAGGATCAAGCGAGACCCAGTACTTC.

The V gene is TRBV30, the J gene TRBJ2-7; 13 nucleotides agree with TRBD2. This CDR3 contains 15 residues. Germline V lookup: CDR1 GTSNPN, CDR2 SVGIG (reference sequence). V gave up 1 base and J gave up 6 bases; unmatched junction bases: 6. In DNA, the CDR3 is TGTGCCTGGAGTGGGACTAGCGGGAGTCGGGGCGAGCAGTACTTC. Encoded protein: CAWSGTSGSRGEQYF.

This chain joins TRBV6-1 and TRBJ2-3; 15 bases agree with TRBD2. There are 16 residues in the CDR3. V was clipped by 6 bases and J by 2 bases; unmatched bases: 3. Per germline, CDR1 MNHNS and CDR2 SASEGT. DNA of the CDR3: TGTGCCAGCAGAGGACTAGCGGGAGGGTTCACAGATACGCAGTATTTT. It is translated as CASRGLAGGFTDTQYF.

Only a few counts were recorded for this clonotype. This chain joins TRBV12-5 and TRBJ1-1; 7 bases fit TRBD1. The ends lost 5 bases at V and 1 base at J; junction bases unmatched: 10. Germline CDR1 reads LGHNT; CDR2 reads FRNRAP. The length of the CDR3 is 16 residues. CDR3 sequence (DNA): TGTGCTAGTGGTCCCGGGACAGCTACAGAGAACACTGAAGCTTTCTTT. The encoded protein is CASGPGTATENTEAFF.

This clonotype was seen only a few times. This chain links TRBV2 with TRBJ1-3; D unresolved. The germline CDR1 and CDR2 sequences are SNHLY and FYNNEI. The CDR3 is 16 amino acids. V lost 3 bases, J lost 0 bases, and 12 bases lay in between. CDR3: CASSDRAASSGNTIYF. CDR3 nucleotides: TGTGCCAGCAGTGATCGGGCGGCTAGCTCTGGAAACACCATATATTTT.

This chain joins TRBV4-1 and TRBJ1-6; possibly TRBD1 for D (5 bases). Germline-derived CDR1 and CDR2 are MGHRA and YSYEKL. The CDR3 covers 16 residues. Between the trimmed V and J ends, which lost 4 bases and 5 bases, there was a span of 15 bases. The CDR3, as DNA: TGCGCCAGCAGCCTGCAAACGGGACCGAATAATTCACCCCTCCACTTT. Protein: CASSLQTGPNNSPLHF.

The CDR3 loop is CASSPMSRVPNEQFF. CDR3 coding DNA: TGTGCCAGCTCACCAATGTCCAGGGTGCCGAATGAGCAGTTCTTC. This chain uses TRBV18 with TRBJ2-1, with a tentative D call TRBD1 (5 bases). The CDR3 sequence is 15 residues long. V was shortened by 2 bases and J by 7 bases, with 15 bases between the two germline ends. Germline CDR1 reads KGHSH; CDR2 reads LQKENI.

This clonotype was observed at least ten times. This chain uses TRBV27 with TRBJ1-5; TRBD1 matches 7 bases. CDR3 length: 14 amino acids. The germline V gene has CDR1 MNHEY and CDR2 SMNVEV (reference sequence). V was clipped by 4 bases and J by 1 base; unmatched bases: 1. CDR3 sequence reads: CASSSRGSNQPQHF. The CDR3 DNA reads as TGTGCCAGCAGTTCCAGGGGGAGCAATCAGCCCCAGCATTTT.

The V and J genes are TRBV29-1 and TRBJ2-3; D is undetermined. Germline CDR1 SQVTM, CDR2 ANQGSEA. The length of the CDR3 is 13 residues. Trimming took off 4 bases at V and 5 bases at J, with 13 bases between the two ends. The CDR3 here is CSVGNVLGDTQYF. The CDR3 DNA follows: TGCAGCGTTGGTAACGTGTTAGGAGATACGCAGTATTTT.

The V gene is TRBV5-1, the J gene TRBJ2-1; D gene ambiguous. V was trimmed by 4 bases and J by 8 bases, leaving 13 bases between them. Germline values: CDR1 SGHRS, CDR2 YFSETQ. The CDR3 sequence is 13 residues long. The CDR3 spells CASSQPPRDEQFF. CDR3 nucleotide sequence: TGCGCCAGCAGCCAACCCCCTAGGGATGAGCAGTTCTTC.

The chain combines TRBV7-2 with TRBJ1-1; D gene ambiguous. Germline V lookup: CDR1 SGHTA, CDR2 FQGNSA. The CDR3 extends over 13 amino acids. The V end was cut by 4 bases, the J end by 5 bases, with 11 bases between. DNA for the CDR3: TGTGCCAGCAGCTCGACACTGGAAACTGAAGCTTTCTTT. Translated, it gives CASSSTLETEAFF.

This clonotype occurred many times. V and J are TRBV7-2 and TRBJ2-1; 9 bases map to TRBD2. The CDR3 runs 15 residues. Germline V lookup: CDR1 SGHTA, CDR2 FQGNSA. V was clipped by 5 bases and J by 6 bases; unmatched bases: 8. The CDR3 sequence is CASSQTGLAFNEQFF. Here the CDR3 DNA reads TGTGCCAGCAGCCAGACGGGACTAGCTTTCAATGAGCAGTTCTTC.

The V and J genes are TRBV20-1 and TRBJ2-7, with 8 nucleotides matching TRBD2. This CDR3 is 13 amino acids long. Germline trimming cut 5 bases from V and 5 bases from J; bases unmatched to any gene: 8. The V gene's germline CDR1 is DFQATT and CDR2 SNEGSKA (reference sequence). The CDR3 spells CSAATSARDEQYF. The DNA for the CDR3 is TGCAGTGCTGCGACTAGCGCGAGGGACGAGCAGTACTTC.

The chain links TRBV25-1 to TRBJ1-5; 10 positions agree with TRBD1. The V gene end was trimmed by 7 bases and the J gene end by 1 base; junction bases not matched to a gene: 7. Germline lookup yields CDR1 MGHDK and CDR2 SYGVNS. The length of the CDR3 is 16 residues. CDR3 bases: TGTGCCAGCAAGTGGGGACAGGGGTTGAGCAATCAGCCCCAGCATTTT. Protein: CASKWGQGLSNQPQHF.

There are many counts of this clonotype. The V call is TRBV11-2, the J call TRBJ2-2; maybe TRBD1 (6 bases). Germline lookup yields CDR1 SGHAT and CDR2 FQNNGV. The CDR3 runs 16 residues. With 5 bases removed from V and 0 bases from J, the gap between germline ends came to 13 bases. In nucleotides, the CDR3 is TGTGCCAGCAGCCCCCGGACAGCTGCGAACACCGGGGAGCTGTTTTTT. Translation gives CASSPRTAANTGELFF. Based on the CDR3 plus reference TRBV11-2 and TRBJ2-2, the full variable domain is EAGVAQSPRYKIIEKRQSVAFWCNPISGHATLYWYQQILGQGPKLLIQFQNNGVVDDSQLPKDRFSAERLKGVDSTLKIQPAKLEDSAVYLCASSPRTAANTGELFFGEGSRLTVL.

This clonotype was counted between two and nine times. The chain employs TRBV7-9 and TRBJ2-1; D is uncertain. V was trimmed by 6 bases and J by 4 bases, leaving 7 bases between them. The CDR3 spans 12 residues. CDR1 is SEHNR and CDR2 is FQNEAQ in the germline V gene (reference sequence). CDR3: CASSNEYNEQFF. CDR3 DNA sequence: TGTGCCAGCAGTAACGAGTACAATGAGCAGTTCTTC.

In its sample, this clonotype was seen many times. The genes are TRBV11-2 and TRBJ2-1; the D call may be TRBD1 or TRBD2 (6 bases each). From germline, CDR1 is SGHAT and CDR2 FQNNGV. The CDR3 is 16 residues long. Deletions cut 2 bases from V and 1 base from J, with 12 bases between. CDR3 residues: CASSLRGEASYNEQFF. The DNA for the CDR3 is TGTGCCAGCAGCTTAAGGGGGGAGGCTTCCTACAATGAGCAGTTCTTC.

This clonotype has ten or more counts. A read error may account for a junction end that differs from germline. The chain uses TRBV5-1 and TRBJ2-7, with 10 bases lining up with TRBD2. The CDR3 runs to 14 residues. Germline-derived CDR1 and CDR2 are SGHRS and YFSETQ. The CDR3 is CASSRTSGTYEQYF. CDR3 nucleotides: TGTGCCAGCAGCCGGACTAGCGGTACCTACGAGCAGTACTTC.